These T cell receptor beta chains were read from a single sample in a study of identical twins. TCRdb ran MiXCR on the 5' RACE reads and lists one entry per CDR3 protein. Among about 700,000 distinct CDR3 sequences, 8% to 9% were seen once, and the ten largest hold 0.75% to 1%. The sample was also reused in another study, on yellow fever vaccine responses in identical twins.

Sequencing was done on a sample of PBMCs. The source is a woman under 30 in good health. Both conserved end residues are part of each CDR3. The D gene is left open where the match is weak. Size is stated for part of the rows, as once, few or many counts, or as a class when the clone is expanded.

j_gene,v_gene,abundance,d_gene,CDR3aa
TRBJ2-1,TRBV3-1,-,TRBD2,CASSRLADEQFF
TRBJ2-7,TRBV5-1,many,-,CASRTVHEQYF
TRBJ2-7,TRBV27,few,-,CASSLPDREQYF
TRBJ2-3,TRBV5-1,few,TRBD1,CASSPPRTGSTDTQYF
TRBJ2-3,TRBV20-1,-,-,CSARDFQGRGTDTQYF
TRBJ2-2,TRBV12-3/TRBV12-4,many,TRBD2,CASSRTSGAGGTGELFF
TRBJ2-3,TRBV20-1,many,TRBD1,CSAGGQIGTDTQYF
TRBJ2-7,TRBV12-3/TRBV12-4,many,-,CASSSQGNYEQYF
TRBJ2-7,TRBV3-1,few,TRBD2,CASGVGGSSHEQYF
TRBJ2-7,TRBV9,few,-,CASSVFQDMSYEQYF
TRBJ2-1,TRBV25-1,few,TRBD2,CASSEPPAGGGNEQFF
TRBJ2-7,TRBV4-3,-,-,CASSQRGVSYEQYF
TRBJ2-7,TRBV4-2,few,TRBD2,CASSPLERGDYEQYF
TRBJ2-7,TRBV29-1,-,-,CSVGFWGNTYEQYF
TRBJ2-5,TRBV15,few,-,CATSTRRRETQYF
TRBJ2-7,TRBV5-1,many,-,CASSLVKGTHEQYF
TRBJ2-7,TRBV28,few,-,CASSGNRVIYEQYF
TRBJ2-7,TRBV10-3,many,-,CAISESGLEQYF
TRBJ2-5,TRBV12-3/TRBV12-4,many,TRBD2,CASSLPSGRKETQYF
TRBJ2-1,TRBV11-2,-,TRBD2,CASSPPRKLAGSWNEQFF
TRBJ2-3,TRBV6-5,few,TRBD2,CASSSTSGGAWAADTQYF
TRBJ2-3,TRBV14,few,-,CASSQGNAYRTDTQYF
TRBJ2-1,TRBV5-1,many,-,CASTLASYNEQFF
TRBJ2-7,TRBV12-3/TRBV12-4,many,-,CASSLGFTYEQYF
TRBJ2-3,TRBV7-2,-,TRBD2,CASSPLAGMADTQYF
TRBJ2-3,TRBV5-1,-,-,CASSLGAKTSSGDTQYF
TRBJ2-7,TRBV27,few,-,CASSWRTQTERLSTYEQYF
TRBJ2-3,TRBV10-3,many,TRBD2,CAIRRLAGAGTDTQYF
TRBJ2-3,TRBV7-3,-,TRBD2,CASSLSSGGAGADTQYF
TRBJ2-1,TRBV7-9,-,-,CASSLKKSTGEQFF
TRBJ1-6,TRBV10-3,few,TRBD1,CAISGQTTGDRGSPLHF
TRBJ2-3,TRBV2,few,TRBD2,CASSPERGSTDTQYF
TRBJ2-6,TRBV7-3,-,-,CASSNPMSSGANVLTF
TRBJ2-5,TRBV20-1,many,TRBD1,CSAVQGMGETQYF
TRBJ2-7,TRBV11-1,-,TRBD2,CASSLGLAGGAVAYEQYF
TRBJ2-5,TRBV15,few,TRBD1,CATSRVQGAYQETQYF
TRBJ2-1,TRBV29-1,few,TRBD2,CSVEEGTSGTSYNEQFF
TRBJ2-7,TRBV28,few,-,CASSTQGGGRYEQYF
TRBJ2-4,TRBV6-5,-,TRBD2,CASSYPEREIKNIQYF
TRBJ2-7,TRBV6-5,few,-,CASSYSVISGSYEQYF
TRBJ2-7,TRBV15,few,-,CATSRDRSVYEQYF
TRBJ2-1,TRBV20-1,few,TRBD2,CSAHILAGGAYNEQFF
TRBJ2-5,TRBV7-2,few,-,CASSLTSKETQYF
TRBJ2-7,TRBV12-3/TRBV12-4,many,TRBD2,CASSAGGYSYEQYF
TRBJ2-5,TRBV24-1,-,TRBD1,CATSDWTGAIEETQDF
TRBJ1-2,TRBV7-8,-,-,CASSPGEGLGYTF
TRBJ2-7,TRBV3-1,many,-,CASSLAPTWEQYF
TRBJ2-3,TRBV9,-,-,CASSVVSGGGDTQYF
TRBJ2-7,TRBV27,-,-,CASSYPTPREQYF
TRBJ2-7,TRBV29-1,many,-,CSVGGVVSDGGLYEQYF
TRBJ1-4,TRBV24-1,-,-,CATSDGGISSNEKLFF
TRBJ2-1,TRBV7-2,many,TRBD2,CASSSLAGGGNEQFF